Listed below are T cell receptor beta chains from one sample, sequenced in a study of blood T cells in healthy people across ages. TCRdb reprocessed the 5' RACE reads with MiXCR, giving one entry per CDR3 protein. The sample holds 1.2 million to 1.5 million distinct CDR3 sequences, approximately 59% seen once. Sequenced input: blood. The origin of the receptors is a man aged 18 to 29 in good health. Both conserved end residues are trimmed from each CDR3. The D gene is left open where the match is weak.

V	J	D	CDR3
TRBV3-1	TRBJ2-7	.	ASSQDPPYEQY
TRBV24-1	TRBJ2-2	.	ATSDPPPGELF
TRBV20-1	TRBJ2-7	.	SAKGTNSYEQY
TRBV21-1	TRBJ2-3	.	ASSKGLAMIPTDTQY
TRBV27	TRBJ2-1	TRBD2	ASLGLGVYEQF
TRBV6-2/TRBV6-3	TRBJ2-1	.	ASSYSGEGGDNEQF
TRBV20-1	.	TRBD1	SATSGDRGNEQY
TRBV4-3	TRBJ2-7	TRBD1	ASSQDGVQGAYEQY
TRBV7-9	TRBJ2-1	.	ASSDLRHEQF
TRBV30	TRBJ2-5	.	AWSGREQETQY
TRBV6-5	TRBJ1-5	.	ASSNRERTDYSNQPQH
TRBV12-3/TRBV12-4	TRBJ2-3	.	ASSRYAYTDTRY
TRBV6-4	TRBJ2-1	.	ASSEGDGSYNEQF
TRBV18	TRBJ2-5	TRBD2	ASSPDVSGRLKETQY
TRBV5-1	TRBJ2-1	.	ASSPDYPGYNEQF
TRBV4-1	TRBJ1-6	.	ASSQFGTINSPLH
TRBV10-3	TRBJ2-7	TRBD1	AISRQQGYSREQY
TRBV20-1	TRBJ2-7	TRBD1	SPGGTGFYEQY
TRBV4-3	TRBJ1-1	.	ASSPTQQDTEAF
TRBV12-5	TRBJ2-3	.	ASGLGTSITDTQY
TRBV3-1	TRBJ2-2	.	ASRIEGSGELF
TRBV6-1	TRBJ1-5	.	ASTQAYSNQPQH
TRBV4-1	.	TRBD2	ASSHGSRDYYEQY
TRBV5-1	TRBJ1-5	TRBD1	ASSRTGQGDQPQH
TRBV4-1	TRBJ1-2	.	ASSQVGGLSGYT
TRBV10-2	TRBJ2-1	TRBD2	ASSDMETSGRNEQF
TRBV12-3/TRBV12-4	TRBJ1-2	.	ASTESPGYSNYGYT
TRBV6-5	TRBJ1-6	.	ASSYSIYRTENSPLH
TRBV20-1	TRBJ2-4	.	SARGPLVALGY
TRBV28	TRBJ2-4	TRBD1	ASSFPGQNYENIQY
TRBV12-3/TRBV12-4	TRBJ1-4	TRBD1	ASSPGQADEKLF
TRBV9	TRBJ1-2	.	ASSTSGDGYT
TRBV15	TRBJ2-3	.	VTSRARPDTQY